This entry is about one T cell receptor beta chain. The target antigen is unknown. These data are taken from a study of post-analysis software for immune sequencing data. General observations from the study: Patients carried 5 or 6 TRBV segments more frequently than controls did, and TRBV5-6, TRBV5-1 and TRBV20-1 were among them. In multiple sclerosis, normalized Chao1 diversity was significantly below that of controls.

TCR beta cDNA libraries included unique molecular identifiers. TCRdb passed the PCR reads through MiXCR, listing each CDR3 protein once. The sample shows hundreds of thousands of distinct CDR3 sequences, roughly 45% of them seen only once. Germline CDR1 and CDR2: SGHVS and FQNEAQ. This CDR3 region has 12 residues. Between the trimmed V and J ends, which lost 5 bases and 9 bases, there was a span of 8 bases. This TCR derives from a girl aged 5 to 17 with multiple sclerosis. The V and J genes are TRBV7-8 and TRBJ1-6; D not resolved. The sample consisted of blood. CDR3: CASSIPGSPLHF. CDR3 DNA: TGTGCCAGCAGCATTCCGGGTTCACCCCTCCACTTT.